A selection of T cell receptor beta chains follows, all from one sample in a study of preoperative IRX-2 immunotherapy in early breast cancer. The table came from immunoSEQ multiplex PCR; TCRdb's copy has only in-frame clones and leaves some out. The sample contains tens of thousands of clones, roughly 89% of which appear only once. The material sequenced was tumor tissue, taken after IRX-2 immunotherapy. These receptors all stem from a human donor with breast cancer. Each CDR3 is given without its conserved first and last residue.

>TRBV6-8
ASGQRGTSSYEQY
>TRBV11-3
ASSPRDRLFYGYT
>TRBV10-3
AISESLGQGVGYT
>TRBV9
ASSVAGDSYNEQF
>TRBV28
ASSLLGQGGAF
>TRBV2
ASSDYTDTQY
>TRBV19
ASSAGTANTEAF
>TRBV11-3
ASNRRLQGFGQY
>TRBV7-1
ASSWGDRSGEQY
>TRBV6-8
ASRRGQASEKLF
>TRBV7-8
ASSRRLAGPGGTGELF
>TRBV6-8
ASSSLAGGHQETQY
>TRBV19
ASSISRGSGELF
>TRBV5-1
ASRGTGDSGPLH
>TRBV6-8
ATRDRQGEKLF
>TRBV5-1
ASSLVWGPDFYGYT
>TRBV28
ASSLEDRGLGNEKLF
>TRBV1
ASSQDGTAVGTEAF
>TRBV11-3
ASRPGQLSYEQY
>TRBV11-3
ASSIRQGTISGNTIY
>TRBV19
ASSIIGWRSNYGYT
>TRBV23-1
ASSYSGGGSNQPQH
>TRBV28
ASSLEGAPYGYT
>TRBV6-8
ASSLRGNNEQF
>TRBV19
ASGQGATQH
>TRBV1
ASSPGLLGLNIAKNIQY
>TRBV5-1
ASSWGAGSTDTQY
>TRBV11-3
ASSLGLTGGPAGNTIY
>TRBV18
ASSPPGVVNEQF
>TRBV11-3
ASSLWDRRYNEQF
>TRBV4-1
ASSQAPSGATNEKLF
>TRBV1
ASSQGLAGARNTDTQY
>TRBV28
ASGRVLSTDTQY
>TRBV19
ASSVQIMNTEAF
>TRBV5-1
ASSLEGSLVDGYT
>TRBV11-3
ASSQSRTDSNQPQH
>TRBV11-3
ASSIPDRPNTEAF
>TRBV25-1
ASSPHGTGNEKLF
>TRBV6-8
ASSLQGYGYT
>TRBV6-8
ASSYPLQGGSTEKLF
>TRBV18
ASSPSGGSYNSPLH
>TRBV30
ATRTGPYSPLH
>TRBV30
AWSLLPPNTIY
>TRBV6-8
ASSYSGGTQPQH
>TRBV7-1
ASSQGTSGMGTGELF